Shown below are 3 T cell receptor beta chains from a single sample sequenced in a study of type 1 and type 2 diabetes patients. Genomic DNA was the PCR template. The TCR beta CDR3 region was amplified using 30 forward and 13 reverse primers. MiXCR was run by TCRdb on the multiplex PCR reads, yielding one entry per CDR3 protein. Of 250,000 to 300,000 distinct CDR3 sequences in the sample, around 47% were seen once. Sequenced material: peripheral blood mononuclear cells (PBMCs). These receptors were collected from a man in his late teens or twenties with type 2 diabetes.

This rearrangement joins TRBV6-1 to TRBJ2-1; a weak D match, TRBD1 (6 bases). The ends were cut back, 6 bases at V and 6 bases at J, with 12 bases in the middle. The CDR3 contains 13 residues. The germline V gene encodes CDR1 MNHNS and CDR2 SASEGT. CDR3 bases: TGTGCCAGCAGGAACCAGGGGACCAATGAGCAGTTCTTC. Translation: CASRNQGTNEQFF.

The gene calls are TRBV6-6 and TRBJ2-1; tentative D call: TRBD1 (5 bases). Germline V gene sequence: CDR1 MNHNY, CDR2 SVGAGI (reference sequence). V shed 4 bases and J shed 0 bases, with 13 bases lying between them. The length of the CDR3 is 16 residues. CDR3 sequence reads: CASSFQQDPSYNEQFF. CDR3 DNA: TGTGCCAGCAGTTTTCAACAGGACCCCTCCTACAATGAGCAGTTCTTC.

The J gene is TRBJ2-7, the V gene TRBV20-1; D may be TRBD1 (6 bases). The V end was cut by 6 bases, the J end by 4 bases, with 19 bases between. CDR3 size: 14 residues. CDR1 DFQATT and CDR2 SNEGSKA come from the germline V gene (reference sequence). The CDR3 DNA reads TGCAGTGCCAGGCCTTTACAGGGTGAATACGAGCAGTACTTC. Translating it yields CSARPLQGEYEQYF.